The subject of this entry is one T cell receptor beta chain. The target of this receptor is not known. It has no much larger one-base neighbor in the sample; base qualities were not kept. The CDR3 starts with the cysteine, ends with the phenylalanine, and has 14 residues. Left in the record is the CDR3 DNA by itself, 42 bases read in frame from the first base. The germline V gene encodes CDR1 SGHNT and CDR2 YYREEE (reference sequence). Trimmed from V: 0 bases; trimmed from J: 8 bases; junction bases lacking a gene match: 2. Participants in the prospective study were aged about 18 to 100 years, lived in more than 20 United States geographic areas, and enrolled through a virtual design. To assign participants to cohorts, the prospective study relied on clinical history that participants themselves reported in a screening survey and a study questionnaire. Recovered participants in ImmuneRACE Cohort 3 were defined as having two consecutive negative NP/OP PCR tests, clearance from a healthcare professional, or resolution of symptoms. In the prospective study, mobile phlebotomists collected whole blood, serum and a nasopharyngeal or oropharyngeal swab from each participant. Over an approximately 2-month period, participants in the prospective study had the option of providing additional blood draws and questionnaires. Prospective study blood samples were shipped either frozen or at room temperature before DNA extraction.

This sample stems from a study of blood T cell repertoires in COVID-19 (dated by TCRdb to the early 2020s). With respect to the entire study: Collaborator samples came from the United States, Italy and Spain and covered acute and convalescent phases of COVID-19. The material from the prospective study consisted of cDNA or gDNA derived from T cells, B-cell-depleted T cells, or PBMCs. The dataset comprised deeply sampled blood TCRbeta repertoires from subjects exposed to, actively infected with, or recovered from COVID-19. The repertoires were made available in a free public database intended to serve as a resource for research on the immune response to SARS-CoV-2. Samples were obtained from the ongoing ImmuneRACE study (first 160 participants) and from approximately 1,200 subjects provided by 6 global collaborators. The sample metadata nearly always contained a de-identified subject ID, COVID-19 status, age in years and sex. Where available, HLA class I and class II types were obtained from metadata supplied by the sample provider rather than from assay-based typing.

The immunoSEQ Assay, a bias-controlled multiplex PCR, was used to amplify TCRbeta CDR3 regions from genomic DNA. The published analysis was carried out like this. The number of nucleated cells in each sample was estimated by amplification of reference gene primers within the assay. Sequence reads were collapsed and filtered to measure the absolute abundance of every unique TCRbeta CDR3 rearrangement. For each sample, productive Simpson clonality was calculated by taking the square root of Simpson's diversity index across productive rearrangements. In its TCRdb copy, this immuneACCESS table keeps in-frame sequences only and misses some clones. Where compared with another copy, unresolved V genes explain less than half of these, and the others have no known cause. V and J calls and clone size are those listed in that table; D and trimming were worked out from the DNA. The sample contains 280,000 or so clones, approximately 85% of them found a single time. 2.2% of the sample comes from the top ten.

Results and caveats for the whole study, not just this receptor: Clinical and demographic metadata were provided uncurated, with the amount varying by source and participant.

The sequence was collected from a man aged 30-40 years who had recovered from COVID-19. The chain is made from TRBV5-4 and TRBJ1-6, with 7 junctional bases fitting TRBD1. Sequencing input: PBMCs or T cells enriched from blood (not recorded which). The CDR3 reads CASSLDRGYSPLHF. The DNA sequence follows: TGTGCCAGCAGCTTGGACAGGGGTTATTCACCCCTCCACTTT.